The subject of this entry is one T cell receptor (beta chain). Its specificity is not known. The assay ran at deep level. The repertoire was sequenced with immunoSEQ multiplex PCR; TCRdb's copy has only in-frame clones and lacks some. Among 2 million to 2.5 million clones, approximately 90% were seen once, and the ten largest hold 0.37%. CDR3 length equals 12 residues. V shed 0 bases and J shed 14 bases, with 13 bases lying between them. Germline V gene lookup returns CDR1 ENHRY and CDR2 SYGVKD. The data derive from a study of shared clonotypes between healthy human individuals. The study's findings and limits: Richness estimates generally favored naive over memory subsets. The four-donor shared clonotypes exceeded non-shared clonotypes in generation probability, with non-shared ones scoring lower. Naive CD4 clonotypes overlapped across a few donors at approximately 5.5%.

Sequenced input: naive CD4+ T cells from PBMCs. Subset reported: CD45RA+ positively selected. This TCR was recovered from a man aged 18 to 30 in good health. Some clones in this sample may be carry-over from other donors' samples. The V gene is TRBV10-3, the J gene TRBJ1-1; D is uncertain. This chain's CDR3 is CAISESGGRVFF. Written as DNA, the CDR3 is TGTGCCATCAGTGAGTCCGGAGGTCGGGTGTTCTTT.